This entry features one T cell receptor (beta chain) sequence. Its antigen is unknown. The record originates from a study of CD8 T cells in Susac syndrome. Broader study findings: The peak of CD8+ clonal expansion in Susac was seen in TEMRA cells and active patients.

With random hexamers, reverse transcription was performed on about 0.45 to 1 ug of RNA. Using its own MiXCR run on the immunoSEQ multiplex PCR reads, TCRdb lists one record per CDR3 protein. The data hold approximately 87,000 distinct CDR3 sequences, with roughly 95% observed a single time. The CDR3 contains 15 residues. After removal of 2 bases from V and 5 bases from J, the junction contained 7 bases not matched to a gene. Germline V gives CDR1 MDHEN, CDR2 SYDVKM. The chain employs TRBV28 and TRBJ2-7, with 9 bases lining up with TRBD1. Sequenced: CD8+ T cells from PBMCs. The TCR sequence derives from a human donor with Susac syndrome. The CDR3 nucleotides read TGTGCCAGCAGTTTAGAACGGGACAGGGACGACGAGCAGTACTTC. Translated, it gives CASSLERDRDDEQYF.